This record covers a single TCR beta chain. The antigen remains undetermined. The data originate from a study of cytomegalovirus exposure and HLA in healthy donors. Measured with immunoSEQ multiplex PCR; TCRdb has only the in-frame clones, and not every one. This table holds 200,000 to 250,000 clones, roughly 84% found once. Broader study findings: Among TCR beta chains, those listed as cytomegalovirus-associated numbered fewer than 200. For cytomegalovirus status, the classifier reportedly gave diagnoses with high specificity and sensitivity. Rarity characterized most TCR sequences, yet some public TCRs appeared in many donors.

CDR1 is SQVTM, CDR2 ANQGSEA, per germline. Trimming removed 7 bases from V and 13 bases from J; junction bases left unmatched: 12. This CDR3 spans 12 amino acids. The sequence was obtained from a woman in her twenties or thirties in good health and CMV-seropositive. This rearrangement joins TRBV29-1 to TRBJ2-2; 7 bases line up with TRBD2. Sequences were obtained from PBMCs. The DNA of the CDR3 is TGCAGCGCCGAGGGGCGGCCGGGAGGGCTGTTTTTT. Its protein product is CSAEGRPGGLFF.